Listed below are T cell receptor beta chains from one sample, sequenced in a study of post-analysis software for immune sequencing data. TCRdb ran MiXCR on the PCR reads and lists one entry per CDR3 protein. Of hundreds of thousands of distinct CDR3 sequences detected, around 44% appear once; the ten largest clones hold under 2%. The sample comprised blood. The receptors here all came from a girl between 5 and 17 years old with multiple sclerosis. CDR3s include the opening cysteine and the closing phenylalanine or tryptophan. A D gene is named only where the DNA matches it firmly. The listing skips clone size in some rows; elsewhere it reads once, few, many or a size class.

.	TRBD1	TRBV29-1	TRBJ1-4	CSVAGTGIEKLFF	TGCAGCGTTGCGGGGACAGGGATTGAAAAACTGTTTTTT
few	.	TRBV6-5	TRBJ2-1	CASSLLAGWAEQFF	TGTGCCAGCAGTTTATTGGCAGGGTGGGCTGAGCAGTTCTTC
.	TRBD2	TRBV5-1	TRBJ2-6	CASSTRRGEHYSGANVLTF	TGCGCCAGCAGCACGAGGCGGGGGGAGCACTACTCTGGGGCCAACGTCCTGACTTTC
once	.	TRBV15	TRBJ2-5	CATSTKSRTAQRGTQYF	TGTGCCACCAGCACCAAGTCCCGGACAGCTCAAAGAGGGACCCAGTACTTC
.	.	TRBV5-1	TRBJ1-2	CASSLGGGQNYGYTF	TGCGCCAGCAGCTTGGGGGGAGGACAGAACTATGGCTACACCTTC
.	TRBD2	TRBV4-1	TRBJ2-1	CASSQLAGGVYEQFF	TGCGCCAGCAGCCAACTAGCGGGGGGCGTGTATGAGCAGTTCTTC
few	TRBD2	TRBV20-1	TRBJ2-7	CSARVSGRKYEQYF	TGCAGTGCTAGAGTAAGCGGGAGAAAGTACGAGCAGTACTTC
.	.	TRBV10-3	TRBJ2-6	CAISESSGLSLGTNVLTF	TGTGCCATCAGTGAGTCGAGCGGGCTATCTCTGGGGACCAACGTCCTGACTTTC
few	TRBD1	TRBV5-5	TRBJ2-7	CASSKGQESSYEQYF	TGTGCCAGCAGCAAGGGACAGGAGAGCTCCTACGAGCAGTACTTC
.	.	TRBV6-6	TRBJ2-3	CASDTGYTQYF	TGTGCCAGCGATACTGGGTATACGCAGTATTTT
few	.	TRBV6-5	TRBJ2-7	CASSFDPDSYEQYF	TGTGCCAGCAGTTTCGACCCGGACTCCTACGAGCAGTACTTC
.	.	TRBV12-5	TRBJ2-1	CASGLLGYEQFF	TGTGCTAGTGGTTTGCTGGGCTATGAGCAGTTCTTC
.	TRBD2	TRBV7-8	TRBJ2-7	CASSTRVAGGSYEQYF	TGTGCCAGCAGCACTCGAGTAGCGGGGGGATCCTACGAGCAGTACTTC
.	TRBD1	TRBV11-2	TRBJ2-1	CASSLGIGTGTDEQFF	TGTGCCAGCAGCTTAGGAATCGGGACAGGGACCGATGAGCAGTTCTTC
.	.	TRBV7-2	TRBJ2-1	CASSVGWGSYNEQFF	TGTGCCAGCAGCGTAGGGTGGGGAAGCTACAATGAGCAGTTCTTC
once	.	TRBV12-3/TRBV12-4	TRBJ2-6	CASCSSPGANVLTF	TGTGCCAGCTGTTCGAGCCCTGGGGCCAACGTCCTGACTTTC
.	TRBD2	TRBV6-5	TRBJ2-1	CASRAGGPINEQFF	TGTGCCAGCAGAGCGGGGGGGCCGATCAATGAGCAGTTCTTC
.	.	TRBV5-1	TRBJ2-1	CASSFVLGEGAIKFF	TGCGCCAGCAGCTTTGTACTAGGTGAGGGAGCGATAAAGTTCTTC
few	.	TRBV5-5	TRBJ2-1	CASSPGGGSFSYNEQFF	TGTGCCAGCAGCCCGGGTGGGGGAAGCTTCTCCTACAATGAGCAGTTCTTC
few	.	TRBV5-4	TRBJ2-1	CASSLDRIYNEQFF	TGTGCCAGCAGCTTAGACAGAATATACAATGAGCAGTTCTTC
.	.	TRBV20-1	TRBJ2-3	CSARARGTTDTQYF	TGCAGTGCTAGAGCAAGGGGAACCACAGATACGCAGTATTTT
.	.	TRBV7-9	TRBJ2-5	CASSLSGRDREETQYF	TGTGCCAGCAGCCTTAGCGGTAGGGATAGGGAAGAGACCCAGTACTTC
.	TRBD1	TRBV7-9	TRBJ1-5	CASSPGTGEGNQPQHF	TGTGCCAGCAGCCCGGGGACAGGGGAGGGCAATCAGCCCCAGCATTTT
.	.	TRBV6-5	TRBJ2-7	CASTGWGYEQYF	TGTGCCAGCACCGGTTGGGGCTACGAGCAGTACTTC
.	.	TRBV2	TRBJ2-7	CASSHGASVLEQYF	TGTGCCAGCAGCCACGGGGCTAGTGTACTGGAGCAGTACTTC
few	TRBD2	TRBV29-1	TRBJ2-5	CSVEDPPGLESSETQYF	TGCAGCGTTGAAGATCCCCCGGGACTAGAGAGTTCGGAGACCCAGTACTTC
.	TRBD2	TRBV12-3/TRBV12-4	TRBJ2-2	CASRMTSGGPNTGELFF	TGTGCCAGCAGGATGACTAGCGGGGGGCCGAACACCGGGGAGCTGTTTTTT
.	TRBD2	TRBV5-1	TRBJ2-1	CASSFDSRRLAGYYNEQFF	TGCGCCAGCAGCTTTGATAGTAGAAGGCTAGCGGGTTACTACAATGAGCAGTTCTTC
.	.	TRBV5-1	TRBJ2-7	CASSLEFRAIPYEQYF	TGCGCCAGCAGCTTGGAGTTCAGGGCGATTCCCTACGAGCAGTACTTC
few	TRBD2	TRBV12-3/TRBV12-4	TRBJ2-5	CASTPPLTGTTGETQYF	TGTGCCAGCACCCCCCCCTTAACCGGGACTACAGGAGAGACCCAGTACTTC
.	.	TRBV12-3/TRBV12-4	TRBJ1-4	CASGLGSHEKLFF	TGTGCCAGCGGCCTGGGCAGCCATGAAAAACTGTTTTTT
.	TRBD2	TRBV12-3/TRBV12-4	TRBJ2-3	CASSSLTSVRTDTQYF	TGTGCCAGCAGTTCTTTGACTAGCGTTCGCACAGATACGCAGTATTTT
many	.	TRBV11-2	TRBJ1-2	CASSLSGSYGYTF	TGTGCCAGCAGCTTATCAGGGTCCTATGGCTACACCTTC
few	.	TRBV9	TRBJ2-7	CASSDGGSSSYEQYF	TGTGCCAGCAGCGACGGGGGCTCCAGCTCCTACGAGCAGTACTTC